This TCR beta chain was obtained from a study of shared clonotypes between healthy human individuals. Findings and limits, study-wide: It was only blood that was sampled, and tissue repertoires likely differ.

This clone was found once. Antigen specificity is unknown. CD8 cells classed as naive were CD45RO-negative and positively selected for CCR7, excluding terminally differentiated effector memory CD45RA+ cells. Germline loops: CDR1 SGHAT, CDR2 FQNNGV. The CDR3 is made up of 13 amino acids. The germline V and J ends were trimmed by 1 base and 8 bases, with 9 bases remaining between them. The test was conducted at deep level. Sequencing used immunoSEQ multiplex PCR; TCRdb keeps in-frame clones, though not all of them. The data contain about 1.9 million clones, roughly 95% of them singletons. Source material: naive CD8+ T cells from PBMCs. This chain joins TRBV11-2 and TRBJ2-4, with D possibly matching TRBD2 (5 bases). The sequence derives from a man younger than 35 in good health. Some clones in this sample may be carry-over from other donors' samples. CDR3 DNA: TGTGCCAGCAGCTTAGGGCGGGTGGACATTCAGTACTTC. Translating it yields CASSLGRVDIQYF.